This T cell receptor (beta chain) stems from a study of PD-L1 blockade in urothelial cancer. Background on the study: Most patients, about nine tenths of the roughly 30, were males with bladder-origin cancer. Once treatment had started, blood was analyzed at 3 weeks (second dose) and again at 6 weeks. Peripheral blood specimens exhibited a median yield of roughly 140,000 T cells.

As to time point: pretreatment peripheral blood. This CDR3 contains 13 residues. Germline V gene sequence: CDR1 SGHNT, CDR2 YYREEE (reference sequence). V was trimmed by 6 bases and J by 3 bases, leaving 13 bases between them. Measured with immunoSEQ multiplex PCR; TCRdb has only the in-frame clones, and not every one. This table has about 81,000 clones, around four fifths appearing once. This chain links TRBV5-4 with TRBJ2-7; D remains ambiguous. The receptor was isolated from a middle-aged man with urothelial cancer. The sample was PBMCs, taken around atezolizumab (anti-PD-L1) treatment. CDR3 DNA: TGTGCCAGCACCTTACCGGGTTACTACGAGCAGTACTTC. Its protein is CASTLPGYYEQYF.